This TCR beta chain stems from a study of CD8+ T cells in alopecia areata. Study in general: Treated patients received oral tofacitinib, 5 to 10 mg twice daily. The drug, tofacitinib, lasted 6 to 18 months, followed by 6 months off drug. General observations from the study: Under tofacitinib, fewer expanded CD8+ clones appeared among the top 100 scalp clones.

This clone came up a few times. Its antigen is undetermined. The likely explanation is a read error, given a far larger clone one base away. Other DNA sequences in the sample encode the same CDR3. Indicated treatment: oral pan-JAK inhibitor, 5-10 mg twice daily. As part of sample collection, lesional scalp punch biopsies and peripheral blood were taken from alopecia areata patients. The sequencing template was cDNA reverse transcribed from extracted RNA. Sequenced by immunoSEQ multiplex PCR; TCRdb stores in-frame clones only, minus some. The sample shows around 170,000 clones, about 47% of them seen only once. The CDR3 spans 13 residues. V lost 4 bases to trimming and J lost 1 base; unmatched junction nucleotides: 1. Germline V CDR1 and CDR2: PRHDT, FYEKMQ (reference sequence).

The specimen comprised CD8+ T cells sorted from blood, sampled between weeks 51 and 54, from a patient treated with tofacitinib. This rearrangement joins TRBV13 to TRBJ2-7; TRBD1 matches 7 bases. The clonotype was recovered from a human donor with alopecia areata. The CDR3 loop reads CASSSGQSYEQYF. Written as DNA, the CDR3 is TGTGCCAGCAGCTCGGGACAGTCCTACGAGCAGTACTTC.